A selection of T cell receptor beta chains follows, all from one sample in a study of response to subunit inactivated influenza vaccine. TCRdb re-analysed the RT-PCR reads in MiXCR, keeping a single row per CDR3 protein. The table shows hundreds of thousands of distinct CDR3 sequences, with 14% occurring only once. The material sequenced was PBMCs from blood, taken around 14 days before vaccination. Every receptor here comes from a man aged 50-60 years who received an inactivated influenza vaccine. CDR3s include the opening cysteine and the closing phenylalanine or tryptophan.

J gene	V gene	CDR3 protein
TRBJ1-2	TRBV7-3	CASSPGGTSFGYTF
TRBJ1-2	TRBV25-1	CASSERWTYGYTF
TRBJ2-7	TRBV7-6	CASSVRLDHDEQYF
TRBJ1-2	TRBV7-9	CASSDTGGAPGYTF
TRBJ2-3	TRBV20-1	CSARDLKRGRDTQYF
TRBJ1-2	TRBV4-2	CASSQDALRGMRGYTF
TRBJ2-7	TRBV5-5	CASSIQGENEQYF
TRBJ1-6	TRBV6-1	CASSEKGTIFSNNSPLHF
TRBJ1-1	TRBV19	CASKETGVHTEAFF
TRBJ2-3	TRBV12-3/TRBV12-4	CASSLGSTTQYF
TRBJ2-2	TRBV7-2	CASEVAINTGELFF
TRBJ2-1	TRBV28	CASSTGTSGSLYNEQFF
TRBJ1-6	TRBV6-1	CASRVGRINSPLHF
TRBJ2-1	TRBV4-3	CASSQVYSSYNEQFF
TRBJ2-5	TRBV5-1	CASSLSGVTQETQYF
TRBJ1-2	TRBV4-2	CASSQVYGDGYTF
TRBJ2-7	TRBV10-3	CAISESGDNHEQYF
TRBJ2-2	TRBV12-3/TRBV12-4	CASKKSGSETSMNTGELFF
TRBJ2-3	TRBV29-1	CSVELPLEGPGTQYF
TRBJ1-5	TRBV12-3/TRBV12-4	CASSLTSNQPQHF
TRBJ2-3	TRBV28	CASRGPHSTDTQYF
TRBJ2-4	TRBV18	CASSPEGVAKNIQYF
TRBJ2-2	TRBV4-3	CASSPTQRPGELFF
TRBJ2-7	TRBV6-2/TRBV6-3	CASRPLREPTGEQYF
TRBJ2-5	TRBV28	CASSLGQIETQYF
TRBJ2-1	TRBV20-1	CSASPGTSGRFGYNEQFF
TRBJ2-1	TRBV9	CASSSSWGGSGEQFF
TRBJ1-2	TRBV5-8	CASSLAPVGDYGYTF
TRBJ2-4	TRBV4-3	CASSQAAGAKNIQYF
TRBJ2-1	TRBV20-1	CSARDWRKGTSSYNEQFF